These T cell receptor beta chains were read from a single sample in a study of shared clonotypes between healthy human individuals. Sequenced by immunoSEQ multiplex PCR; TCRdb stores in-frame clones only, minus some. This table has hundreds of thousands of clones, around 79% appearing once. Sequenced: PBMCs. Source of these receptors: a woman aged 40 to 50 in good health. Some clones in this sample may be carry-over from other donors' samples. Each CDR3 is given with its conserved first and last residue. A D gene is named only where the DNA matches it firmly. For some rows the clone size is stated as once, few or many, or as a class when expanded; others skip it.

DNA,CDR3,size,D,J,length,V
TGCGCCAGCAGTCACCCGGGTCCCTCCTACAATGAGCAGTTCTTC,CASSHPGPSYNEQFF,.,.,TRBJ2-1,15,TRBV23-1
TGCGCCAGCAGCTTGGCTTGGTCCGGGGAGCTGTTTTTT,CASSLAWSGELFF,.,.,TRBJ2-2,13,TRBV5-1
TGTGCCAGCAGCCAGGAGGGCTCCTACGAGCAGTACTTC,CASSQEGSYEQYF,.,.,TRBJ2-7,13,TRBV7-2
TGTGCCAGCAGCTTAGGAAGAGGGGAGCTGTTTTTT,CASSLGRGELFF,.,.,TRBJ2-2,12,TRBV7-9
TGTGCCAGCCCGCCTAGCGGAGCCGCGAACACCGGGGAGCTGTTTTTT,CASPPSGAANTGELFF,few,TRBD2,TRBJ2-2,16,TRBV28
TGTGCCAGCAGTTTAGGGAGCGGGAGGGCCTCGCGCGAGCAGTACTTC,CASSLGSGRASREQYF,few,TRBD2,TRBJ2-7,16,TRBV28
TGTGCCAGCAGCGCTCGGACAGCCTACGAGCAGTACTTC,CASSARTAYEQYF,.,.,TRBJ2-7,13,TRBV11-2
TGTGCCAGCAGTTTAAGGGGACAGGATAATGAAAAACTGTTTTTT,CASSLRGQDNEKLFF,few,TRBD1,TRBJ1-4,15,TRBV28
TGTGCCAGCTCACCGACTACCGATCAAGAGACCCAGTACTTC,CASSPTTDQETQYF,.,.,TRBJ2-5,14,TRBV18
TGTGCCAGCAGCTTATTGGAGACCCAGTACTTC,CASSLLETQYF,.,.,TRBJ2-5,11,TRBV7-9
TGCGCCAGCAGCTTAGCATTGTTGGACACCGGGGAGCTGTTTTTT,CASSLALLDTGELFF,.,.,TRBJ2-2,15,TRBV5-1
TGCGCCAGCAGCTTGCGGGGGGGAGAGACCCAGTACTTC,CASSLRGGETQYF,.,TRBD2,TRBJ2-5,13,TRBV5-1
TGTGCCAGCACCTCAGACAGCACCGGGGAGCTGTTTTTT,CASTSDSTGELFF,few,.,TRBJ2-2,13,TRBV28
TGTGCCAGCGTGAAGGAGTCCAGGGGATACGAGCAGTACTTC,CASVKESRGYEQYF,.,.,TRBJ2-7,14,TRBV18
TGTGCCAGCAGTACACTAGCGGGAGCGGAGACCCAGTACTTC,CASSTLAGAETQYF,once,TRBD2,TRBJ2-5,14,TRBV2
TGTGCCTGGAGTGTAAGAGGGGGGACAGGGGCCAACGTCCTGACTTTC,CAWSVRGGTGANVLTF,.,.,TRBJ2-6,16,TRBV30
TGTGCCAGCAGCCAAGAGGCGGGAGGTGACACCGGGGAGCTGTTTTTT,CASSQEAGGDTGELFF,.,TRBD2,TRBJ2-2,16,TRBV4-2
TGTGCCAGCAGACCGAACTCGGGGCAGCCCCAGCATTTT,CASRPNSGQPQHF,.,.,TRBJ1-5,13,TRBV28
TGTGCCAGCAGTTTTCCCCGATTGGGGCGCGGAAACACCATATATTTT,CASSFPRLGRGNTIYF,.,.,TRBJ1-3,16,TRBV28
TGCAGCGTAAGCTGGCAGGGAAGCACAGATACGCAGTATTTT,CSVSWQGSTDTQYF,.,.,TRBJ2-3,14,TRBV29-1
TGCGCCAGCAGCTTGCCTAGGACTAGCGGGAGTAATGAGCAGTTCTTC,CASSLPRTSGSNEQFF,.,TRBD2,TRBJ2-1,16,TRBV5-1
TGCGCCAGCAGTTATATTCGGACAGGGGGTAATGAGCAGTTCTTC,CASSYIRTGGNEQFF,.,TRBD1,TRBJ2-1,15,TRBV5-1
TGTGCCAGCAGTTTATTTGCGGTAGTCGGGGATACGCAGTATTTT,CASSLFAVVGDTQYF,.,.,TRBJ2-3,15,TRBV28
TGTGCCAGCAGTGAGAGGACTAGCGGGATAGTATACGAGCAGTACTTC,CASSERTSGIVYEQYF,.,TRBD2,TRBJ2-7,16,TRBV2
TGTGCCAGCAGTGAAGGGGCAGGGGGCTCCTACGAGCAGTACTTC,CASSEGAGGSYEQYF,few,TRBD1,TRBJ2-7,15,TRBV6-1
TGTGCCAGCAGGTCCGGGACAGTCCTCTACGAGCAGTACTTC,CASRSGTVLYEQYF,.,TRBD1,TRBJ2-7,14,TRBV6-6
TGTGCCAGCACCCCTAAACAGGGATTTCGGGAGCAGTTCTTC,CASTPKQGFREQFF,.,.,TRBJ2-1,14,TRBV27
TGTGCCATCAGTGAGGTTAGCGTTCACAATGAGCAGTTCTTC,CAISEVSVHNEQFF,.,.,TRBJ2-1,14,TRBV10-3
TGTGCCAGCAGCTCGGGACTAGCGGGTCCCGCAGATACGCAGTATTTT,CASSSGLAGPADTQYF,.,TRBD2,TRBJ2-3,16,TRBV7-3
TGCAGCGTTAACCTGTACCCGGGACGCCGTAGCACAGATACGCAGTATTTT,CSVNLYPGRRSTDTQYF,.,.,TRBJ2-3,17,TRBV29-1
TGTGCCAGCAGTTTGCAGGGGAAGGGCTACACCTTC,CASSLQGKGYTF,.,.,TRBJ1-2,12,TRBV28
TGTGCCAGCAGAGACAGGGCCCAAGACGACTTC,CASRDRAQDDF,.,TRBD1,TRBJ2-7,11,TRBV28
TGTGCCAGCAGCGTAGGGACGGCCGCAACTAATGAAAAACTGTTTTTT,CASSVGTAATNEKLFF,.,.,TRBJ1-4,16,TRBV9
TGTGCCAGCAGCCCAACTAGCGAGGCTTACGAGCAGTACTTC,CASSPTSEAYEQYF,.,TRBD2,TRBJ2-7,14,TRBV7-2
TGTGCCAGCAGCCTTGAGGGGGGCGAGCAGTACTTC,CASSLEGGEQYF,.,.,TRBJ2-7,12,TRBV7-9
TGTGCCAGCAGATCTAGACTAGCGGGTAACACCGGGGAGCTGTTTTTT,CASRSRLAGNTGELFF,once,TRBD2,TRBJ2-2,16,TRBV27